This is a list of T cell receptor beta chains from one sample in a study of blood T cell repertoires in COVID-19. The repertoire was sequenced with immunoSEQ multiplex PCR; TCRdb's copy has only in-frame clones and lacks some. The table records just over 650,000 clones, around 89% of them present only once. Sample: peripheral blood. Receptors originate from a woman younger than 30 with acute or convalescent COVID-19. CDR3s leave out the opening cysteine and the closing phenylalanine or tryptophan. Size is stated for part of the rows, as once, few or many counts, or as a class when the clone is expanded.

CDR3 protein	V gene	J gene	clone size
ATWTGASGELF	TRBV15	TRBJ2-2	-
ARSPRTGNTEAF	TRBV5-3	TRBJ1-1	once
ASSQDVAGGGTEAF	TRBV4-1	TRBJ1-1	-
ASSKSGEATGELF	TRBV6-4	TRBJ2-2	-
ASSLAGGASEQY	TRBV6-2/TRBV6-3	TRBJ2-7	-
ASSQVGSYGYT	TRBV4-1	TRBJ1-2	-
ASSAEFEGYT	TRBV5-1	TRBJ1-2	-
ASSVTGFRTEAF	TRBV2	TRBJ1-1	-
ASSLVQGGRETQY	TRBV7-8	TRBJ2-5	-
ASSQWSTSEAGNTIY	TRBV4-3	TRBJ1-3	-
ASRGQGINQPQH	TRBV10-2	TRBJ1-5	once
ASSLSGGRSTDTQY	TRBV3-1/TRBV3-2	TRBJ2-3	-
ASSLGTGANSPLH	TRBV5-6	TRBJ1-6	-
ASSQDRVAEAF	TRBV3-1/TRBV3-2	TRBJ1-1	once
ASSIIGGPGDEAF	TRBV19	TRBJ1-1	-
ASSYSPWEVTGELF	TRBV6-2/TRBV6-3	TRBJ2-2	-
ASSLGLGGTEAF	TRBV7-9	TRBJ1-1	-
ASSLFGLNEQY	TRBV12-3/TRBV12-4	TRBJ2-7	-
ASKEQGNEKLF	TRBV19	TRBJ1-4	-
ASSVTSPHSYEQY	TRBV7-2	TRBJ2-7	-
ATWTGRAEAF	TRBV6-5	TRBJ1-1	-
ASSQGRWETEAF	TRBV3-1/TRBV3-2	TRBJ1-1	once
ASSRDRGVFGYT	TRBV6-5	TRBJ1-2	-
ATSDPGQGGPGYT	TRBV24-1	TRBJ1-2	-
ASSLDLGTIYT	TRBV5-1	TRBJ1-2	few
ASSLWVAGGLNIQY	TRBV7-2	TRBJ2-4	-
ASSRDRIYGYT	TRBV12-3/TRBV12-4	TRBJ1-2	-
ASSVAAGEFI	TRBV9	TRBJ2-1	-
ASSEGLNTEAF	TRBV6-5	TRBJ1-1	-
SVATGGTEAF	TRBV29-1	TRBJ1-1	-
ASSPQSGFGEQF	TRBV7-3	TRBJ2-1	-
ASSPSRPYEQY	TRBV7-9	TRBJ2-7	-